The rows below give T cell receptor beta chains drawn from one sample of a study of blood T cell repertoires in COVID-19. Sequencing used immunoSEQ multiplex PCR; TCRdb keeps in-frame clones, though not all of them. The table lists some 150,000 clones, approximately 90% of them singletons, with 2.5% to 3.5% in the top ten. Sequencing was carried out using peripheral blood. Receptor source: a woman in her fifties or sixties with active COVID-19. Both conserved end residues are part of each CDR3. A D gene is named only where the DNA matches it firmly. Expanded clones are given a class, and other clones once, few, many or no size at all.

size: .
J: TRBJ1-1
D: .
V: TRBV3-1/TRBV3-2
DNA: TGTGCCAGCACCAAAGTGGGAGGCACTGAAGCTTTCTTT
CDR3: CASTKVGGTEAFF

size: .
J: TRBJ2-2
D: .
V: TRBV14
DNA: TGTGCCAGCAGCCAAGGTTATATGGGACATGCCAACACCGGGGAGCTGTTTTTT
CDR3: CASSQGYMGHANTGELFF

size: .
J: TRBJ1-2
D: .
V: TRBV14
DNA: TGTGCCAGCAGCTTTGCCGGTAGTAGCTATGGCTACACCTTC
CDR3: CASSFAGSSYGYTF

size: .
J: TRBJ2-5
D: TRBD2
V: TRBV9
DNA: TGTGCCAGCAGCGTAGGACTAGCGGGGACCGTACAAGAGACCCAGTACTTC
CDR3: CASSVGLAGTVQETQYF

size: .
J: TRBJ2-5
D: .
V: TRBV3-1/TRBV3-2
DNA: TGTGCCAGCAGCCAAGAAGTCGGTAGCGGAGTCCAAGAGACCCAGTACTTC
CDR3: CASSQEVGSGVQETQYF

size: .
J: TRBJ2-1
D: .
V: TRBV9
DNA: TGTGCCAGCAGCGTCGGTCCTAGCGCCTACAATGAGCAGTTCTTC
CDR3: CASSVGPSAYNEQFF

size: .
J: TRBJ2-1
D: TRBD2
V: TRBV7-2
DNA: TGTGCCAGCAGCCTGGGGAGCGGGAGGGCCGAAAGTGAGCAGTTCTTC
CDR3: CASSLGSGRAESEQFF

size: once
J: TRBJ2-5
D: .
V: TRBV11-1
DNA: TGTGCCAGCAGCCTCCGGACCGAGGGGACCCAGTACTTC
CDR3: CASSLRTEGTQYF

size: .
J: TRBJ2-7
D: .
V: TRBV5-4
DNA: TGTGCCAGCAGCTCCAGGGGAAAGGGGTCCTACGAGCAGTACTTC
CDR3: CASSSRGKGSYEQYF

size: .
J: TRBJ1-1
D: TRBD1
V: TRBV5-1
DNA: TGCGCCAGCGTCCCGGGACAGGGTTCGGACACTGAAGCTTTCTTT
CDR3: CASVPGQGSDTEAFF

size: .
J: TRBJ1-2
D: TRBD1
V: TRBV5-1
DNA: TGCGCCAGCAGCTTGGTGGGACAGGGTAGCTATGGCTACACCTTC
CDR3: CASSLVGQGSYGYTF

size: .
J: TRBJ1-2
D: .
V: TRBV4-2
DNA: TGTGCCAGCAGCCAAGGCCGGGGAGACTATGGCTACACCTTC
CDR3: CASSQGRGDYGYTF

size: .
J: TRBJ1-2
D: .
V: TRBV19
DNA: TGTGCCAGTAGCCCTTCTGGGCCGAACTATGGCTACACCTTC
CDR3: CASSPSGPNYGYTF

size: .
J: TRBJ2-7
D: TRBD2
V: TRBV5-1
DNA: TGCGCCAGCAGCTTGGGCCGGGGAGGGGACGAGCAGTACTTC
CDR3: CASSLGRGGDEQYF

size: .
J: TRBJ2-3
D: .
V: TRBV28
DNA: TGTGCCAGCAGTTCCACCCGGGATACTAGCACAGATACGCAGTATTTT
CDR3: CASSSTRDTSTDTQYF

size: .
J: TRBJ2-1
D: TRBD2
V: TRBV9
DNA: TGTGCCAGCAGCGGGTCTAGCGGACACTCCTACAATGAGCAGTTCTTC
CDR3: CASSGSSGHSYNEQFF

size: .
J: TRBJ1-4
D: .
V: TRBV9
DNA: TGTGCCAGCAGCGCCTCGCCCAGGACTAATGAAAAACTGTTTTTT
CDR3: CASSASPRTNEKLFF

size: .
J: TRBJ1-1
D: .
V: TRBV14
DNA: TGTGCCAGCAGCCAAGGAGGGGCAGGGACAAGGTCTGAAGCTTTCTTT
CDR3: CASSQGGAGTRSEAFF

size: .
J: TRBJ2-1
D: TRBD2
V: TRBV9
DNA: TGTGCCAGCAGCCCCCTGACTAGCGTCTCCTACAATGAGCAGTTCTTC
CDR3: CASSPLTSVSYNEQFF

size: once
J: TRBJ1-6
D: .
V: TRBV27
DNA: TGTGCCAGCAGTCAGGGGAATTCACCCCTCCACTTT
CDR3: CASSQGNSPLHF

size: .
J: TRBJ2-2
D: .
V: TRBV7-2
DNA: TGTGCCAGCAGCCCCCGCCTGGGACACGGGGAGCTGTTTTTT
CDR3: CASSPRLGHGELFF

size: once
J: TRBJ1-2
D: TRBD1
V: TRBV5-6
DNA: TGTGCCAGCAGCCCTCAGGGGTCCAGGGGGCATGGCTACACCTTC
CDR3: CASSPQGSRGHGYTF

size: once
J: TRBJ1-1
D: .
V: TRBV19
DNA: TGTGCCAGTAGTATGAGGCACCAAGAGGGGAACACTGAAGCTTTCTTT
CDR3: CASSMRHQEGNTEAFF

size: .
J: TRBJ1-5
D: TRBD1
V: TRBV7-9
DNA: TGTGCCAGCAGCCCGGACAGGGGGCGGAATCAGCCCCAGCATTTT
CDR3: CASSPDRGRNQPQHF

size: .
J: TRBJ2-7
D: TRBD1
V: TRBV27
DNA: TGTGCCAGCAGTTTATTAGGGACAGGGCAAATCTACGAGCAGTACTTC
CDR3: CASSLLGTGQIYEQYF

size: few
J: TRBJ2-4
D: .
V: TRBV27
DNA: TGTGCCAGCAGTCAAGCTCAGGACTTAGCCAAAAACATTCAGTACTTC
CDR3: CASSQAQDLAKNIQYF

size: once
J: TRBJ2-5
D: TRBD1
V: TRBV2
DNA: TGTGCCAGCAGTAGGGGGCATGAAGAGACCCAGTACTTC
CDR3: CASSRGHEETQYF

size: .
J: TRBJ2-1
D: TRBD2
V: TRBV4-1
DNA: TGCGCCAGCAGTCCCGGGACTAGCCCCTTTAATGAGCAGTTCTTC
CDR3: CASSPGTSPFNEQFF

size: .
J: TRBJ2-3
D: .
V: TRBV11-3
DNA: TGTGCCAGCAGCTCCCACAGGGGCACAGATACGCAGTATTTT
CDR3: CASSSHRGTDTQYF

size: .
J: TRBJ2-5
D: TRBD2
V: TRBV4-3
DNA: TGCGCCAGCAGCGGGACTAGCGGGAGCCAAGAGACCCAGTACTTC
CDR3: CASSGTSGSQETQYF

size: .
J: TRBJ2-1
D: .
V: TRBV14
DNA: TGTGCCAGCAGCAGGGGGGGTCTAAGATTCATCAACAATGAGCAGTTCTTC
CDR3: CASSRGGLRFINNEQFF

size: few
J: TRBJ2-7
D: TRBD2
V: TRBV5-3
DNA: TGTGCCAGAAGCCAATGTACTAGCGGCCTCTCCTACGAGCAGTACTTC
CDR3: CARSQCTSGLSYEQYF

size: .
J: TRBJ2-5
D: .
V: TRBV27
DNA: TGTGCCAGCAGTTTAACCCTCCGGGAGACCCAGTACTTC
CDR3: CASSLTLRETQYF

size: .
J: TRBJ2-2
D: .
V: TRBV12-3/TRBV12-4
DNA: TGTGCCAGCAGTCTAGGAGCCGGGGAGCTGTTTTTT
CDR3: CASSLGAGELFF

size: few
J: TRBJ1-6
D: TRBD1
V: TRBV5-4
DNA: TGTGCCAGCAGCTTTTTCGACAGGGACAAATCACCCCTCCACTTT
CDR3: CASSFFDRDKSPLHF

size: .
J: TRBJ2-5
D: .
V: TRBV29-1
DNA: TGCAGCGTTGAGAGAGGGACCCAGTACTTC
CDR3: CSVERGTQYF

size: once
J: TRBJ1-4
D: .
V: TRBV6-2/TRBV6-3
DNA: TGTGCCAGCAGCGATACAGGGCCTAATGAAAAACTGTTTTTT
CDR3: CASSDTGPNEKLFF

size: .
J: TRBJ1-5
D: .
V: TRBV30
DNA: TGTGCCTGGAGTGTACGAGAAAATCAGCCCCAGCATTTT
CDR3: CAWSVRENQPQHF

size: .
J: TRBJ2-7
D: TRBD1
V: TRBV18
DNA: TGTGCCAGCTCACCAGGGACAGGCGATTACGAGCAGTACTTC
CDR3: CASSPGTGDYEQYF